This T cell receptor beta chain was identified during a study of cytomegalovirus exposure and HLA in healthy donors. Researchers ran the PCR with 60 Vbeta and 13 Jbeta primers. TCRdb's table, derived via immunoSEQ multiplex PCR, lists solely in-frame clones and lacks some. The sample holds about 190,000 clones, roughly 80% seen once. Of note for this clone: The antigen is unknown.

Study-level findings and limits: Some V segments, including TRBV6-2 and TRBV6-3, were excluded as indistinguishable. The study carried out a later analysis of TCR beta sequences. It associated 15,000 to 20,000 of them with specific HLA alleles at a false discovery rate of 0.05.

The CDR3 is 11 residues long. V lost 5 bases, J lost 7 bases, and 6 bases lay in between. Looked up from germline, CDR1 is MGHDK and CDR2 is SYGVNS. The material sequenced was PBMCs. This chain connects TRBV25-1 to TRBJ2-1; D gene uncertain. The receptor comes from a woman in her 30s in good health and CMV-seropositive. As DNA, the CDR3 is TGTGCCAGCAGTATCCGGAATGAGCAGTTCTTC. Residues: CASSIRNEQFF.